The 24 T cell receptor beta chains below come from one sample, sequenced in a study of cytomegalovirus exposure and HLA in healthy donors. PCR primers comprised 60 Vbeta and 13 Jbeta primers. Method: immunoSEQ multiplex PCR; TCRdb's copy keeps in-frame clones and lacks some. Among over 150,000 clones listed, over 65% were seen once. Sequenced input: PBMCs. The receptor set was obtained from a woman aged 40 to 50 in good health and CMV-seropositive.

The CDR3 sequence is CASGLSGKDQPQHF. DNA of the CDR3: TGTGCTAGTGGTTTGTCGGGAAAAGATCAGCCCCAGCATTTT. The chain carries TRBV12-5 and TRBJ1-5; D not certain. CDR3 length equals 14 residues. Germline V lookup: CDR1 LGHNT, CDR2 FRNRAP. V was clipped by 2 bases and J by 5 bases, with 10 bases between them. The whole variable domain, remainder taken from reference TRBV12-5 and TRBJ1-5, is DARVTQTPRHKVTEMGQEVTMRCQPILGHNTVFWYRQTMMQGLELLAYFRNRAPLDDSGMPKDRFSAEMPDATLATLKIQPSEPRDSAVYFCASGLSGKDQPQHFGDGTRLSIL.

CDR3 sequence reads: CASSTDRGPSYEQYF. The CDR3 DNA is TGTGCCAGCAGCACGGACAGGGGGCCCTCCTACGAGCAGTACTTC. The chain employs TRBV7-9 and TRBJ2-5, with TRBD1 identical over 11 bases. The closer fit of TRBJ2-7 to the DNA end suggests the J call may be wrong. This CDR3 is 15 amino acids long. Looked up from germline, CDR1 is SEHNR and CDR2 is FQNEAQ (reference sequence).

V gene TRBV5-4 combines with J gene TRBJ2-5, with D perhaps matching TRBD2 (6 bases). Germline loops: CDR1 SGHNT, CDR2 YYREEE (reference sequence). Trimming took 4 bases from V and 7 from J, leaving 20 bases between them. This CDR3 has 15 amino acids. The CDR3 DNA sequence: TGTGCCAGCAGCCCCGCGGTACCGACTAGTGGGACCCAGTACTTC. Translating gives CASSPAVPTSGTQYF.

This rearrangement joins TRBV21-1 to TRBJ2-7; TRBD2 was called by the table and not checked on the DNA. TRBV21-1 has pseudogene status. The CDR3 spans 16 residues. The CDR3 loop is CASSKVRREGLHEQYF. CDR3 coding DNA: TGTGCCAGCAGCAAAGTACGGCGGGAGGGCCTACACGAGCAGTACTTC.

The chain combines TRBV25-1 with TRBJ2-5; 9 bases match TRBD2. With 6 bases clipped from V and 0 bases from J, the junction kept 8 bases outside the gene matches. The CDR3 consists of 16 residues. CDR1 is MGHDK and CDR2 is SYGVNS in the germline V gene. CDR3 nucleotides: TGTGCCAGCAGACCCATCGGACTAGCGTACCAAGAGACCCAGTACTTC. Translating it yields CASRPIGLAYQETQYF.

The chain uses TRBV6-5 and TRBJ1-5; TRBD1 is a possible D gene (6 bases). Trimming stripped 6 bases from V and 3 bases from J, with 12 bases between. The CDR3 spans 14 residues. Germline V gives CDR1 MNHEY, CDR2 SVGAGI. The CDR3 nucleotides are TGTGCCAGCAGCCAGGGGAGTCTCAATCAGCCCCAGCATTTT. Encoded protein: CASSQGSLNQPQHF.

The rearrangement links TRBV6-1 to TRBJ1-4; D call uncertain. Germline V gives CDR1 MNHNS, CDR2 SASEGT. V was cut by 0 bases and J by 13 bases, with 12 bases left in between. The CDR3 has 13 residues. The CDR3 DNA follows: TGTGCCAGCAGTGAAGCGCACAGCCGGGGACTGTTTTTT. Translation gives CASSEAHSRGLFF.

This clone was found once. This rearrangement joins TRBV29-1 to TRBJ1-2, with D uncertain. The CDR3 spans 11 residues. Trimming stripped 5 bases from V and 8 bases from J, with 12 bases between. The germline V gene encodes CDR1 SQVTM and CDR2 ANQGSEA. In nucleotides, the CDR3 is TGCAGCGTTTTGGTACTAGGAGGCTACACCTTC. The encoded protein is CSVLVLGGYTF.

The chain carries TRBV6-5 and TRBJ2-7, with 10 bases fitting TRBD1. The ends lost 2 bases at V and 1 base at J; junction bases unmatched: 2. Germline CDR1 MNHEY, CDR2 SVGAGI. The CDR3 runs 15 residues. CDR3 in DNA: TGTGCCAGCAGTTACCGGGACAGGGGATCCTACGAGCAGTACTTC. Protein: CASSYRDRGSYEQYF.

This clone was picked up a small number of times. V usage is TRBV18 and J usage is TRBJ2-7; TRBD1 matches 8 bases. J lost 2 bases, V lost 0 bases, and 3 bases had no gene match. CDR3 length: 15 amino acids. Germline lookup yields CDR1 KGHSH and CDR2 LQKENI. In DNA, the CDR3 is TGTGCCAGCTCACCACCCGGACAGGGAGCCTACGAGCAGTACTTC. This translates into CASSPPGQGAYEQYF.

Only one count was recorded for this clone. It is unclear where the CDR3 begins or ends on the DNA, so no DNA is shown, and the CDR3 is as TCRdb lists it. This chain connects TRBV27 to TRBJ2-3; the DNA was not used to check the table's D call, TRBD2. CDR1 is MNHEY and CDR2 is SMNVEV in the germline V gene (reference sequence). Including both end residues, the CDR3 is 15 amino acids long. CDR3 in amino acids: CASSILGVGKDTQYF.

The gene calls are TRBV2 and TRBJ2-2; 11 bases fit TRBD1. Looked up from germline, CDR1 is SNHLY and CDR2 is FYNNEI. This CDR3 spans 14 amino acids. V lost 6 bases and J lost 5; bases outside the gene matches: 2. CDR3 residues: CASRGQGETGELFF. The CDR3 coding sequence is TGTGCCAGCAGGGGACAGGGGGAAACCGGGGAGCTGTTTTTT.

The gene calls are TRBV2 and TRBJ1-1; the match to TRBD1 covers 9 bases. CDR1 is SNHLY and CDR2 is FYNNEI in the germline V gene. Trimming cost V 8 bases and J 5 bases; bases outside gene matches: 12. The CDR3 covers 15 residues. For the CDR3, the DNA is TGTGCCAGCGGATGGGGACAGGGTATTGCGACTGAAGCTTTCTTT. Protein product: CASGWGQGIATEAFF.

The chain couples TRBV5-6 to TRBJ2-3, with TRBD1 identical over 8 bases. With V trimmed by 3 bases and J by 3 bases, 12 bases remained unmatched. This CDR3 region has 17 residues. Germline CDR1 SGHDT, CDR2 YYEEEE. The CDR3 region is CASSSCRGRSGTDTQYF. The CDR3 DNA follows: TGTGCCAGCAGCTCCTGCAGGGGGCGAAGTGGTACAGATACGCAGTATTTT. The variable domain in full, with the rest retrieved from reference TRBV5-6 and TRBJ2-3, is DAGVTQSPTHLIKTRGQQVTLRCSPKSGHDTVSWYQQALGQGPQFIFQYYEEEERQRGNFPDRFSGHQFPNYSSELNVNALLLGDSALYLCASSSCRGRSGTDTQYFGPGTRLTVL.

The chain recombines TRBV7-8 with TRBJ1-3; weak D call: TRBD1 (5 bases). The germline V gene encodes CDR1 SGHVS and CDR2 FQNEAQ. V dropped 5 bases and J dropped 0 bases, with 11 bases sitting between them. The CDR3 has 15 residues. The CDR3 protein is CASSTRQLSGNTIYF. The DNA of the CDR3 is TGTGCCAGCAGCACCCGACAGCTCTCTGGAAACACCATATATTTT.

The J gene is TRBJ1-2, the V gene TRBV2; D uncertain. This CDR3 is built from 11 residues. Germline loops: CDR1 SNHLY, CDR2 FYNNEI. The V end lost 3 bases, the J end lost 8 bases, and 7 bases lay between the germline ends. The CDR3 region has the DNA TGTGCCAGCAGTGATGGAGGAGGCTACACCTTC. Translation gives CASSDGGGYTF.

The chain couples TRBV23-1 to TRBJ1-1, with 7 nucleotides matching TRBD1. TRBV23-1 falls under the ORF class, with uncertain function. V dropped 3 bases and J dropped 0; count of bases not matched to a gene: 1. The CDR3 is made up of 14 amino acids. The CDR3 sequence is CASSHGTVNTEAFF. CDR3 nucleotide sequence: TGCGCCAGCAGTCATGGGACAGTGAACACTGAAGCTTTCTTT.

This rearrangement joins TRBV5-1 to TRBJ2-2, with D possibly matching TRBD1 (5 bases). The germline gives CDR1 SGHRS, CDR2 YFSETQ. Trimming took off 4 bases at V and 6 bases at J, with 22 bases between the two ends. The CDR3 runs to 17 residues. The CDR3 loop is CASSLPSGATTSGELFF. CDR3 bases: TGCGCCAGCAGCCTCCCGTCTGGGGCGACCACCTCCGGGGAGCTGTTTTTT.

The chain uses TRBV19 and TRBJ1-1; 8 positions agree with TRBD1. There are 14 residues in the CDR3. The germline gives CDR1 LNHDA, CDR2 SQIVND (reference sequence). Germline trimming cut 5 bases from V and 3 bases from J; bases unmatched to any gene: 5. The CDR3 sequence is CASSLTGVDTEAFF. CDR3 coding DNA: TGTGCCAGTAGTCTGACAGGGGTCGACACTGAAGCTTTCTTT.

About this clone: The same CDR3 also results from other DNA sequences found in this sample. The CDR3 protein is CSVERGNSYEQYF. DNA for the CDR3: TGCAGCGTTGAAAGAGGGAACTCCTACGAGCAGTACTTC. This sequence joins TRBV29-1 and TRBJ2-7; D perhaps matches TRBD2 (5 bases). Germline-derived CDR1 and CDR2 are SQVTM and ANQGSEA. The CDR3 length is 13 residues. Trimming took off 2 bases at V and 0 bases at J, with 8 bases between the two ends.

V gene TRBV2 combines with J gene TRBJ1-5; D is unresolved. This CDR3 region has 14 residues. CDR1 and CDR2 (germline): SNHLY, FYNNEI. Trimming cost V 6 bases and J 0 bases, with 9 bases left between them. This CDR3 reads CASRQSDSNQPQHF. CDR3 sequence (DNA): TGTGCCAGCAGACAGTCAGATAGCAATCAGCCCCAGCATTTT.

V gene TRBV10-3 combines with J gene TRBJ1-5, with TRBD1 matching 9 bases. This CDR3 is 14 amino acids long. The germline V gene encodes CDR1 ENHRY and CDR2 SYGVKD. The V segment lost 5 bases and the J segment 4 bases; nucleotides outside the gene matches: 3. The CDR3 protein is CAISTGGGNQPQHF. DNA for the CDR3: TGTGCCATCAGTACAGGGGGCGGGAATCAGCCCCAGCATTTT.

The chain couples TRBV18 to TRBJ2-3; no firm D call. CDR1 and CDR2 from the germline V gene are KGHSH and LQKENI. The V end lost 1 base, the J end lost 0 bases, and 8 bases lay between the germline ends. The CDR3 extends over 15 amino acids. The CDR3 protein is CASSPLSDSTDTQYF. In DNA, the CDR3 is TGTGCCAGCTCACCACTTTCAGATAGCACAGATACGCAGTATTTT.

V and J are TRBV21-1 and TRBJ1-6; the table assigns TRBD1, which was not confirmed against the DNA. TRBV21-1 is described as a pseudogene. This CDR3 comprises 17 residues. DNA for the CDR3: TGTGCCAGCAGCAAAGCGCTTTGGTGCAGGGGAAATTCACCCCTCCACTTT. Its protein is CASSKALWCRGNSPLHF.